The 10 T cell receptor beta chains in this list originate from one sample, sequenced in a study of tumor T cells in aggressive B-cell lymphoma. TCRdb's table, derived via immunoSEQ multiplex PCR, lists solely in-frame clones and lacks some. This table holds around 10,000 clones, about 93% found once. Sample: tumor tissue. The receptors were sampled from an adult with diffuse large B cell lymphoma.

This rearrangement joins TRBV13 to TRBJ1-1; D possibly corresponds to TRBD1 (6 bases). Germline CDR1 and CDR2: PRHDT and FYEKMQ (reference sequence). Trimming removed 0 bases from V and 5 bases from J, with 13 bases in between. This CDR3 is built from 15 residues. The CDR3 bases are TGTGCCAGCAGCTTAGGTGGCAGGGGCTTAACTGAAGCTTTCTTT. Translation: CASSLGGRGLTEAFF.

The CDR3 nucleotides read TGCGCCAGCACCGCCCAGGGGGGAACTGAAGCTTTCTTT. This codes for CASTAQGGTEAFF. The rearrangement links TRBV5-1 to TRBJ1-1; 7 bases are shared with TRBD1. In germline, CDR1 is SGHRS, CDR2 YFSETQ. This CDR3 is 13 amino acids long. The V and J ends lost 6 bases and 5 bases, in that order; junction bases with no gene match: 7.

This sequence joins TRBV10-3 and TRBJ1-2; 7 nucleotides align to TRBD1. CDR3 length: 14 residues. V was clipped by 4 bases and J by 3 bases; unmatched bases: 5. Germline CDR1 and CDR2: ENHRY and SYGVKD. In DNA, the CDR3 is TGTGCCATCAGTGTGGCAGGGGGAGACTATGGCTACACCTTC. It yields the protein CAISVAGGDYGYTF.

The rearrangement links TRBV11-2 to TRBJ2-1; 11 nucleotides agree with TRBD2. The V gene end was trimmed by 4 bases and the J gene end by 12 bases; junction bases not matched to a gene: 11. The CDR3 has 15 residues. Looked up from germline, CDR1 is SGHAT and CDR2 is FQNNGV. CDR3 loop: CASSSEVAGGPGQFF. Written as DNA, the CDR3 is TGTGCCAGCAGCTCCGAAGTAGCGGGGGGGCCGGGGCAGTTCTTC.

This clone appeared once. The chain couples TRBV11-2 to TRBJ2-3, with 8 bases identical to TRBD2. Germline V lookup: CDR1 SGHAT, CDR2 FQNNGV. After removal of 2 bases from V and 3 bases from J, the junction contained 10 bases not matched to a gene. The CDR3 length is 17 residues. CDR3 residues: CASSLRDIGRGTDTQYF. CDR3 bases: TGTGCCAGCAGCTTAAGGGACATCGGGAGGGGAACAGATACGCAGTATTTT.

CDR3 in amino acids: CASSVGQGYGYTF. CDR3 DNA sequence: TGTGCCAGCAGCGTAGGACAGGGCTATGGCTACACCTTC. The rearrangement joins TRBV9 to TRBJ1-2; 7 positions match TRBD1. J gave up 4 bases and V 0 bases, and 0 bases lay outside the gene matches. Germline CDR1 reads SGDLS; CDR2 reads YYNGEE. The CDR3 spans 13 residues.

This sequence joins TRBV11-2 and TRBJ1-1; the D gene is possibly TRBD1 (5 bases). CDR1 is SGHAT, CDR2 FQNNGV, per germline. Trimming took off 2 bases at V and 4 bases at J, with 11 bases between the two ends. CDR3 size: 14 residues. The CDR3 loop reads CASSLLGLLTEAFF. Written as DNA, the CDR3 is TGTGCCAGCAGCTTATTGGGGCTCCTCACTGAAGCTTTCTTT. Full variable domain (missing parts from reference TRBV11-2 and TRBJ1-1): EAGVAQSPRYKIIEKRQSVAFWCNPISGHATLYWYQQILGQGPKLLIQFQNNGVVDDSQLPKDRFSAERLKGVDSTLKIQPAKLEDSAVYLCASSLLGLLTEAFFGQGTRLTVV.

This CDR3 reads CASSPGLAGVNEQFF. In DNA form, the CDR3 reads TGCGCCAGCAGCCCCGGACTAGCGGGAGTGAATGAGCAGTTCTTC. The rearrangement uses TRBV4-1 and TRBJ2-1; 13 nucleotides agree with TRBD2. V shed 4 bases, J shed 7 bases, and the junction held 4 bases outside the gene matches. CDR3 length equals 15 residues. Germline CDR1 and CDR2: MGHRA and YSYEKL.

The rearrangement joins TRBV13 to TRBJ2-1, with 8 bases fitting TRBD1. The CDR3 sequence is 13 residues long. Trimming took 8 bases from V and 15 from J; bases not matched to a gene: 15. Germline V gene lookup returns CDR1 PRHDT and CDR2 FYEKMQ (reference sequence). The CDR3 sequence is CASGGQGIGKLFF. The CDR3 nucleotides are TGTGCCAGCGGAGGACAGGGAATCGGAAAACTGTTCTTC.

The chain recombines TRBV4-1 with TRBJ2-7; tentatively, D is TRBD2 (5 bases). This CDR3 is built from 14 residues. Trimming took 2 bases from V and 3 from J, leaving 11 bases between them. Germline CDR1 reads MGHRA; CDR2 reads YSYEKL. CDR3 loop: CASSQIAFNYEQYF. CDR3 nucleotide sequence: TGCGCCAGCAGCCAAATAGCGTTTAACTACGAGCAGTACTTC.